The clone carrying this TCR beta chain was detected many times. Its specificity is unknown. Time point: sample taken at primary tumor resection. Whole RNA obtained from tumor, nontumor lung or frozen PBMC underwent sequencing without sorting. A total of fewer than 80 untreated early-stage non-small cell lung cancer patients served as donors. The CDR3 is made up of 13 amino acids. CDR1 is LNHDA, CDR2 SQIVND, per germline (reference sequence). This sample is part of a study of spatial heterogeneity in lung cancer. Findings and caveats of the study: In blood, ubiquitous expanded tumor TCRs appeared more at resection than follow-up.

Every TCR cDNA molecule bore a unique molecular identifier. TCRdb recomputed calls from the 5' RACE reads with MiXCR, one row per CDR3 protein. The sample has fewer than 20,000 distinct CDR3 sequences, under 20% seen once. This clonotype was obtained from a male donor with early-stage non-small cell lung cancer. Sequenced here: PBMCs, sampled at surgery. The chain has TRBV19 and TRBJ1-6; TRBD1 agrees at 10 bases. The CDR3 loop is CGDRGEGNSPLHF. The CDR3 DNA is TGTGGGGACAGGGGAGAGGGTAATTCACCCCTCCACTTT. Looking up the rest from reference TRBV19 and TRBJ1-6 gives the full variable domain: DGGITQSPKYLFRKEGQNVTLSCEQNLNHDAMYWYRQDPGQGLRLIYYSQIVNDFQKGDIAEGYSVSREKKESFPLTVTSAQKNPTAFYLCGDRGEGNSPLHFGNGTRLTVT.